This TCR beta chain was retrieved from a study of beta chain features in type 1 diabetes. Study information: Analysis included more than 90 million sorted cells drawn from all samples.

Over 95% purity was reached by all sorted populations. Sequencing targeted expressed TCRB transcripts, as all isolated RNA had been reverse transcribed. Clones were sequenced by immunoSEQ multiplex PCR, and TCRdb holds only the in-frame ones, with some missing. This sample has 200,000 to 300,000 clones; 20% occur once, and the top ten carry 0.025% to 0.035%. As regards this clone: Its antigen is undetermined.

Notes on the study in general: Patients and controls would be equally affected if PCR favored shorter templates. Shortening of TCRB CDR3s, moderate but significant, appeared in all four CD4+ subsets of Type 1 diabetes patients. In cDNA sequencing, cells with high TCR expression could be over-represented.

The clonotype was recovered from a woman aged 40 to 50 with type 1 diabetes. The sample taken for sequencing was naive CD4+ T cells from blood.

CDR3: CASSPKRAITDTQYF. DNA for the CDR3: TGTGCCAGCAGCCCCAAGCGGGCTATCACAGATACGCAGTATTTT. V is TRBV7-3 and J is TRBJ2-3, with D possibly matching TRBD2 (6 bases). The CDR3 spans 15 residues. The V gene's germline CDR1 is SGHTA and CDR2 FQGTGA. V lost 5 bases to trimming and J lost 2 bases, with 14 bases between them.